This TCR beta chain was captured in a study of cytomegalovirus exposure and HLA in healthy donors. Vbeta (60) and Jbeta (13) primers were used in the PCR. Only in-frame clones appear in the TCRdb table, and some are missing; sequencing was by immunoSEQ multiplex PCR. The table has approximately 150,000 clones, around three quarters seen once. General observations from the study: A link between a missense DCLRE1C variant and TCR beta V- and J-gene trimming emerged from a later analysis.

Germline values: CDR1 SGHTA, CDR2 FQGNSA. The CDR3 covers 16 residues. Trimming stripped 2 bases from V and 8 bases from J, with 18 bases between. The sample holds a few counts of this clone. As yet, its antigen is unknown. This chain links TRBV7-2 with TRBJ2-2; D call uncertain. The sample consisted of PBMCs. The sequence was obtained from a woman aged 18-29 years in good health and CMV-seropositive. The DNA for the CDR3 is TGTGCCAGCAGCTTAAATCGAGTTTTGCAGAGGGGGGAGCTGTTTTTT. Residues: CASSLNRVLQRGELFF.